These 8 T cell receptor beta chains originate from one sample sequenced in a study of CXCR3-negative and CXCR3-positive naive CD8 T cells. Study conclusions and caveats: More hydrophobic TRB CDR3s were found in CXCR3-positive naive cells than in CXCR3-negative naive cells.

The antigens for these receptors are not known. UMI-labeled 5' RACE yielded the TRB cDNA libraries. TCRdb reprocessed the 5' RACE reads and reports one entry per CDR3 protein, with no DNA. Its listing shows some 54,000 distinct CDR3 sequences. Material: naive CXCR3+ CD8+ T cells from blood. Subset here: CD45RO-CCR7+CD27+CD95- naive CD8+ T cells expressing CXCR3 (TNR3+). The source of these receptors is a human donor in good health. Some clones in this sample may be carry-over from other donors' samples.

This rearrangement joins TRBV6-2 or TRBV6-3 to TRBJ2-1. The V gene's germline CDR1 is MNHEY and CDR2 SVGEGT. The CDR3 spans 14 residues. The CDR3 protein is CASRGRDSYNEQFF.

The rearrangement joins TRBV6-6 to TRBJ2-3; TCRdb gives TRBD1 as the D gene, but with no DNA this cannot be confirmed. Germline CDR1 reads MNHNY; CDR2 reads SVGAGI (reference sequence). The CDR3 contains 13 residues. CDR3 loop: CASSLRTDDTQYF.

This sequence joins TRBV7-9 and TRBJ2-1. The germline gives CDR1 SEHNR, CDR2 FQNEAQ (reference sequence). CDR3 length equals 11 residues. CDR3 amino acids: CASSSGLAEFF. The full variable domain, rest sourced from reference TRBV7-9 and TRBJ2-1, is DTGVSQNPRHKITKRGQNVTFRCDPISEHNRLYWYRQTLGQGPEFLTYFQNEAQLEKSRLLSDRFSAERPKGSFSTLEIQRTEQGDSAMYLCASSSGLAEFFGPGTRLTVL.

The CDR3 reads CASSIFGQGWNTEAFF. The genes are TRBV19 and TRBJ1-1; checking the TCRdb D call of TRBD1 is not possible without DNA. CDR3 length equals 16 residues. Per germline, CDR1 LNHDA and CDR2 SQIVND (reference sequence).

CDR3 residues: CASSLQQGDEKLFF. The chain carries TRBV7-9 and TRBJ1-4; no DNA is available, so the TRBD1 call from TCRdb remains unchecked. This CDR3 is built from 14 residues. Germline V CDR1 and CDR2: SEHNR, FQNEAQ (reference sequence).

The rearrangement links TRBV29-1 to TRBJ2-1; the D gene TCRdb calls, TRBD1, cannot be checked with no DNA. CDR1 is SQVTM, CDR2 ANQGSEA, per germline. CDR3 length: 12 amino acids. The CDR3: CSARGAYNEQFF.

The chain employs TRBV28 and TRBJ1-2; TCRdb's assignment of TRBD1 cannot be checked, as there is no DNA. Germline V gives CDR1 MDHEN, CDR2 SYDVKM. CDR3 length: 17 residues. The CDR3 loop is CASSLWQGQGQDYGYTF.

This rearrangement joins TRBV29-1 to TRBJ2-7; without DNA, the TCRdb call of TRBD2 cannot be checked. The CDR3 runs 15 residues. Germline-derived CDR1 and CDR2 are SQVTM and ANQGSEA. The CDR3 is CSVESRGPSTYEQYF.